The 25 T cell receptor beta chains below all came from one sample that was sequenced in a study of T-cell reconstitution after alpha-beta-depleted transplantation in children. A library of TCRbeta sequences, prepared with unique molecular identifiers, was generated. From the PCR reads, TCRdb called clonotypes with MiXCR, one entry per CDR3 protein. The data contain 140,000 to 150,000 distinct CDR3 sequences, 8% to 10% of them seen just once; the ten biggest clones take up 15% to 20%. This material consisted of PBMCs, mostly from graft donor cells, taken 180 days after TCRalphabeta/CD19-depleted stem cell transplant. The origin of the receptors is a female patient aged 2-9 years who had a stem cell transplant for congenital amegakaryocytic thrombocytopenia, so the T cells may come from the graft donor.

There are a few counts of this clonotype. CDR3 residues: CASSQDRYEQYF. CDR3 coding DNA: TGTGCCAGCAGCCAAGATCGATACGAGCAGTACTTC. V usage is TRBV4-2 and J usage is TRBJ2-7, with D hard to call. Trimming took 0 bases from V and 4 from J, leaving 4 bases between them. Germline V gene sequence: CDR1 LGHNA, CDR2 YNFKEQ. This CDR3 has 12 amino acids.

In this sample, this clonotype turned up many times. The chain couples TRBV7-2 to TRBJ2-1; no reliable D call. Trimming removed 5 bases from V and 4 bases from J, with 9 bases in between. The germline V gene has CDR1 SGHTA and CDR2 FQGNSA. The CDR3 loop spans 13 amino acids. The CDR3 coding sequence is TGTGCCAGCAGCCCGACTGCTTACAATGAGCAGTTCTTC. This gives the protein CASSPTAYNEQFF.

This clonotype has ten or more counts. The rearrangement links TRBV28 to TRBJ2-7; D not resolved. The germline V gene has CDR1 MDHEN and CDR2 SYDVKM. The CDR3 totals 13 residues. The V end was cut by 2 bases, the J end by 0 bases, with 5 bases between. CDR3 in DNA: TGTGCCAGCAGTTTACGTCCCTCCTACGAGCAGTACTTC. This translates into CASSLRPSYEQYF.

This rearrangement joins TRBV10-1 to TRBJ2-3, with 7 bases aligning to TRBD1. The ends lost 8 bases at V and 0 bases at J; junction bases unmatched: 8. This CDR3 is 15 amino acids long. The germline V gene has CDR1 WNHNN and CDR2 SYGVQD (reference sequence). Here the CDR3 reads CASGPGQRSTDTQYF. CDR3 coding DNA: TGCGCCAGCGGCCCGGGACAGCGAAGCACAGATACGCAGTATTTT.

The chain employs TRBV5-1 and TRBJ2-4, with 9 bases fitting TRBD2. V was pared by 3 bases and J by 7 bases, with 17 bases of the junction left unmatched. Germline V gene sequence: CDR1 SGHRS, CDR2 YFSETQ. There are 18 residues in the CDR3. In DNA form, the CDR3 reads TGCGCCAGCAGCTCCCAAAAGAGTAGCGGGGGAATTTGGAACATTCAGTACTTC. Its translation is CASSSQKSSGGIWNIQYF.

This clonotype was picked up a small number of times. V gene TRBV4-2 combines with J gene TRBJ2-3; TRBD2 might be the D (6 bases). The CDR3 loop spans 19 amino acids. In germline, CDR1 is LGHNA, CDR2 YNFKEQ. V was shortened by 4 bases and J by 4 bases, with 27 bases between the two germline ends. In nucleotides, the CDR3 is TGTGCCAGCAGCCTACAGCCGATACGGGCTAGCGTAGGCGCAGATACGCAGTATTTT. As protein: CASSLQPIRASVGADTQYF.

This clonotype was recorded many times. The genes are TRBV5-1 and TRBJ1-2; 8 bases align to TRBD1. Losses at the gene ends were 0 bases for V and 6 bases for J; bases not matched to a gene: 1. Germline values: CDR1 SGHRS, CDR2 YFSETQ. The CDR3 length is 13 residues. This CDR3 reads CASSLDRGNGYTF. CDR3 bases: TGCGCCAGCAGCTTGGACAGGGGGAATGGCTACACCTTC.

This clonotype came up a few times. The genes are TRBV12-3 or TRBV12-4 and TRBJ2-3; D gene ambiguous. The germline V and J ends were trimmed by 8 bases and 3 bases, with 6 bases remaining between them. This CDR3 is built from 11 residues. The CDR3 DNA sequence: TGTGCCAGCGGGGTGACAGATACGCAGTATTTT. It yields the protein CASGVTDTQYF.

This clonotype has ten or more counts. The CDR3 here is CASSQGLLDTQYF. The CDR3 DNA is TGTGCCAGCAGCCAGGGCCTACTGGATACGCAGTATTTT. The V gene is TRBV4-2, the J gene TRBJ2-3; the D is unclear. The CDR3 sequence is 13 residues long. From germline, CDR1 is LGHNA and CDR2 YNFKEQ. Between the trimmed V and J ends, which lost 3 bases and 6 bases, there was a span of 10 bases.

This clonotype was seen a few times. The chain has TRBV20-1 and TRBJ1-5, with unresolved D. V lost 0 bases to trimming and J lost 7 bases, with 16 bases between them. The germline V gene has CDR1 DFQATT and CDR2 SNEGSKA (reference sequence). The CDR3 totals 15 residues. The CDR3, as DNA: TGCAGTGCTAGAGACGGCGGCTGGTTCGAGCAGCCCCAGCATTTT. Translating gives CSARDGGWFEQPQHF.

Ten or more counts support this clonotype. V gene TRBV7-4 combines with J gene TRBJ2-3; the D is unclear. This CDR3 is built from 15 residues. Germline loops: CDR1 SGHVT, CDR2 SQSDAQ. V lost 1 base, J lost 1 base, and 9 bases lay in between. Here the CDR3 DNA reads TGTGCCAGCAGCTTAGGCGACACTTGCACAGATACGCAGTATTTT. Translated: CASSLGDTCTDTQYF.

There are many counts of this clonotype. The CDR3 DNA sequence: TGTGCCAGCAGTGGGGACTCCTACGAGCAGTACTTC. Translation gives CASSGDSYEQYF. The V and J genes are TRBV2 and TRBJ2-7; D is undetermined. V shed 4 bases and J shed 0 bases, with 4 bases lying between them. The CDR3 is 12 residues long. Germline-derived CDR1 and CDR2 are SNHLY and FYNNEI.

This chain uses TRBV7-2 with TRBJ2-4; the match to TRBD1 covers 8 bases. The ends lost 5 bases at V and 4 bases at J; junction bases unmatched: 1. CDR1 and CDR2 from the germline V gene are SGHTA and FQGNSA. This CDR3 has 13 amino acids. In DNA form, the CDR3 reads TGTGCCAGCAGCCGGACAGGGAAAAACATTCAGTACTTC. It is translated as CASSRTGKNIQYF.

This clonotype has ten or more counts. A junction end diverges from the germline sequence, so it may reflect a read error. The rearrangement uses TRBV28 and TRBJ2-1; D may be TRBD2 (5 bases). The CDR3 is 16 residues long. Germline lookup yields CDR1 MDHEN and CDR2 SYDVKM. CDR3 loop: CASSPIGILSYHEQFF. In DNA form, the CDR3 reads TGTGCCAGCAGTCCTATCGGGATATTAAGCTACCATGAGCAGTTCTTC.

V usage is TRBV6-2 or TRBV6-3 and J usage is TRBJ2-3; D is possibly TRBD2 (5 bases). From germline, CDR1 is MNHEY and CDR2 SVGEGT. The length of the CDR3 is 13 residues. Trimming pared 7 bases from V and 5 bases from J, leaving 13 bases between. This CDR3 is CASTTSKKDTQYF. The CDR3 coding sequence is TGTGCCAGCACAACTAGTAAGAAAGATACGCAGTATTTT.

The chain combines TRBV20-1 with TRBJ1-5, with D maybe TRBD1 (6 bases). CDR3 length: 12 amino acids. V was trimmed by 5 bases and J by 8 bases, leaving 13 bases between them. Germline-derived CDR1 and CDR2 are DFQATT and SNEGSKA (reference sequence). The CDR3 sequence is CSAARGLEPQHF. DNA for the CDR3: TGCAGTGCTGCCAGGGGATTAGAGCCCCAGCATTTT.

The J gene is TRBJ1-6, the V gene TRBV7-9; D may be TRBD1 (5 bases). Germline values: CDR1 SEHNR, CDR2 FQNEAQ (reference sequence). The CDR3 covers 17 residues. Trimming pared 2 bases from V and 0 bases from J, leaving 11 bases between. For the CDR3, the DNA is TGTGCCAGCAGCTTAATGGGGCTTGCCTCCTATAATTCACCCCTCCACTTT. Translating it yields CASSLMGLASYNSPLHF.

This clonotype was counted at least ten times. J is TRBJ2-7 and V is TRBV7-8; D possibly corresponds to TRBD1 (5 bases). The ends were cut back, 1 base at V and 9 bases at J, with 13 bases in the middle. This CDR3 spans 13 amino acids. Germline CDR1 reads SGHVS; CDR2 reads FQNEAQ. The CDR3 nucleotides are TGTGCCAGCAGCTTAGACTCAGGGTTTTCGCAGTACTTC. Encoded protein: CASSLDSGFSQYF.

Ten or more counts support this clonotype. The gene calls are TRBV29-1 and TRBJ1-1; 7 bases line up with TRBD1. V dropped 7 bases and J dropped 5; count of bases not matched to a gene: 13. CDR3 length: 14 amino acids. CDR1 SQVTM and CDR2 ANQGSEA come from the germline V gene. The CDR3 DNA is TGCAGCGCCAAACTGACAGGGATGACGACTGAAGCTTTCTTT. Encoded protein: CSAKLTGMTTEAFF.

This clonotype was detected ten times or more. CDR3 in amino acids: CASSSHIDIQYF. The CDR3 DNA sequence: TGTGCCAGCAGCTCGCACATAGACATTCAGTACTTC. The chain has TRBV11-2 and TRBJ2-4; D is unclear. Germline CDR1 reads SGHAT; CDR2 reads FQNNGV. This CDR3 has 12 amino acids. V shed 4 bases and J shed 8 bases, with 9 bases lying between them.

This clonotype was recorded many times. The chain combines TRBV20-1 with TRBJ1-4, with D maybe TRBD1 (5 bases). The V gene's germline CDR1 is DFQATT and CDR2 SNEGSKA (reference sequence). Trimming pared 1 base from V and 8 bases from J, leaving 17 bases between. The length of the CDR3 is 15 residues. The CDR3 is CSARAPRRGGEKLFF. The CDR3 coding sequence is TGCAGTGCTAGAGCCCCTAGGAGGGGAGGAGAAAAACTGTTTTTT.

This chain connects TRBV14 to TRBJ2-1; 7 bases match TRBD2. The CDR3 is made up of 12 amino acids. The V and J ends lost 4 bases and 8 bases, in that order; junction bases with no gene match: 2. The germline CDR1 and CDR2 sequences are SGHDN and FVKESK. CDR3 loop: CASSRGRDEQFF. The CDR3 region has the DNA TGTGCCAGCAGCCGAGGGAGGGATGAGCAGTTCTTC. The whole variable domain, remainder taken from reference TRBV14 and TRBJ2-1, is EAGVTQFPSHSVIEKGQTVTLRCDPISGHDNLYWYRRVMGKEIKFLLHFVKESKQDESGMPNNRFLAERTGGTYSTLKVQPAELEDSGVYFCASSRGRDEQFFGPGTRLTVL.

This clonotype appeared a few times. V usage is TRBV28 and J usage is TRBJ1-5, with D uncertain. V was cut by 4 bases and J by 7 bases, with 8 bases left in between. This CDR3 comprises 12 residues. The germline gives CDR1 MDHEN, CDR2 SYDVKM. CDR3 nucleotide sequence: TGTGCCAGCAGTTCCCGTGCCCAGCCCCAGCATTTT. Translating it yields CASSSRAQPQHF.

On this clonotype itself: A much larger clone differs by one base, so this may be a read error. The rearrangement joins TRBV12-3 or TRBV12-4 to TRBJ1-5; no reliable D call. V lost 5 bases to trimming and J lost 2 bases, with 10 bases between them. The CDR3 contains 14 residues. Written as DNA, the CDR3 is TGTGCCAGCAGTCCGGACGGCTGCAATCAGCCCCAGCATTTT. It translates to CASSPDGCNQPQHF.

V gene TRBV29-1 combines with J gene TRBJ2-2; TRBD2 agrees at 8 bases. J was trimmed by 14 bases and V by 7 bases; bases with no gene match: 12. Germline V gene data show CDR1 as SQVTM and CDR2 as ANQGSEA. The CDR3 consists of 12 residues. The CDR3 nucleotides read TGCAGCGAAAGACTAGCGTGGGGGCCCCTGTTTTTT. Its translation: CSERLAWGPLFF.